The 10 T cell receptor beta chains below come from one sample, sequenced in a study of radiation and T cells in renal cell carcinoma. Method: immunoSEQ multiplex PCR; TCRdb's copy keeps in-frame clones and lacks some. The table shows around 140,000 clones, with approximately 87% occurring only once. As to time point: baseline pretreatment blood. Specified treatment: 15 Gy SBRT to primary tumor, nephrectomy 4 weeks later. This specimen consisted of blood, obtained from a patient whose treatment included radiotherapy and nephrectomy. All receptors come from a woman between 50 and 59 years old with renal cell carcinoma.

The CDR3 DNA follows: TGTGCCAGCAGCCTCCTCGCGTCTGAAAAACTGTTTTTT. It specifies CASSLLASEKLFF. V usage is TRBV7-7 and J usage is TRBJ1-4; no clear D. Germline CDR1 reads SSHAT; CDR2 reads FNYEAQ (reference sequence). This CDR3 has 13 residues. The V end lost 5 bases, the J end lost 7 bases, and 11 bases lay between the germline ends.

This chain uses TRBV19 with TRBJ1-2, with 9 bases identical to TRBD1. Germline V gene data show CDR1 as LNHDA and CDR2 as SQIVND (reference sequence). V lost 6 bases and J lost 8; bases outside the gene matches: 7. The CDR3 sequence is 13 residues long. In DNA, the CDR3 is TGTGCCAGTAGCGTAACAGGGGGCGTCGGCTACACCTTC. Translating gives CASSVTGGVGYTF.

This chain joins TRBV7-2 and TRBJ2-1; no clear D gene. Germline CDR1 SGHTA, CDR2 FQGNSA. This CDR3 region has 16 residues. With 5 bases removed from V and 0 bases from J, the gap between germline ends came to 14 bases. CDR3 sequence (DNA): TGTGCCAGCAGCCCCGCCTGGTTGTTCTCCTACAATGAGCAGTTCTTC. Translated, it gives CASSPAWLFSYNEQFF.

In its sample, this clone was seen once. The chain employs TRBV5-1 and TRBJ1-1; a weak D match, TRBD1 (6 bases). The CDR3 length is 14 residues. Germline V gene sequence: CDR1 SGHRS, CDR2 YFSETQ. V was trimmed by 3 bases and J by 5 bases, leaving 14 bases between them. The CDR3 reads CASSSSLGGTEAFF. The CDR3 bases are TGCGCCAGCAGCTCTTCTTTAGGGGGAACTGAAGCTTTCTTT.

V and J are TRBV7-9 and TRBJ2-1, with a weak D call TRBD2 (5 bases). The CDR3 length is 14 residues. Trimming cost V 7 bases and J 9 bases, with 19 bases left between them. The germline V gene encodes CDR1 SEHNR and CDR2 FQNEAQ (reference sequence). The DNA for the CDR3 is TGTGCCAGCACGCCTATTCTCCCCCGGGGTGAGCAGTTCTTC. Translated: CASTPILPRGEQFF.

This clone was detected a few times. This sequence joins TRBV27 and TRBJ2-1, with TRBD2 identical over 13 bases. V trimming: 8 bases; J trimming: 5 bases; junction bases outside the gene matches: 6. This CDR3 has 15 residues. Germline V lookup: CDR1 MNHEY, CDR2 SMNVEV (reference sequence). CDR3 loop: CASSRLAGGHNEQFF. DNA for the CDR3: TGTGCCAGCTCACGACTAGCGGGGGGCCACAATGAGCAGTTCTTC.

V gene TRBV5-1 combines with J gene TRBJ1-4; D uncertain. This CDR3 has 15 residues. Deletions cut 4 bases from V and 0 bases from J, with 10 bases between. Germline V gives CDR1 SGHRS, CDR2 YFSETQ. The chain's CDR3 is CASSPSSATNEKLFF. The CDR3 DNA sequence: TGCGCCAGCAGCCCCTCATCGGCAACTAATGAAAAACTGTTTTTT. Based on the CDR3 plus reference TRBV5-1 and TRBJ1-4, the full variable domain is KAGVTQTPRYLIKTRGQQVTLSCSPISGHRSVSWYQQTPGQGLQFLFEYFSETQRNKGNFPGRFSGRQFSNSRSEMNVSTLELGDSALYLCASSPSSATNEKLFFGSGTQLSVL.

The chain recombines TRBV25-1 with TRBJ1-2; D is unresolved. There are 12 residues in the CDR3. Germline CDR1 reads MGHDK; CDR2 reads SYGVNS. Trimming took off 5 bases at V and 1 base at J, with 5 bases between the two ends. The CDR3 DNA sequence: TGTGCCAGCAGTCTAAATAACTATGGCTACACCTTC. Amino acid sequence: CASSLNNYGYTF.

A word on this clone: An end of the junction differs from the germline gene, which may be a read error. The chain recombines TRBV30 with TRBJ1-3; no clear D. The CDR3 extends over 15 amino acids. CDR1 and CDR2 from the germline V gene are GTSNPN and SVGIG (reference sequence). CDR3 DNA sequence: TGTGCCTGGCGAAGACTTGCGAGCTCTGGAAACACCACATATTTT. This encodes CAWRRLASSGNTTYF.

The chain uses TRBV6-6 and TRBJ1-2; D perhaps matches TRBD1 (5 bases). Trimming shortened V by 0 bases and J by 0 bases, and 11 bases separated the two germline ends. Germline CDR1 and CDR2: MNHNY and SVGAGI (reference sequence). This CDR3 comprises 16 residues. The CDR3 nucleotides are TGTGCCAGCAGTTACTCGGAGGGAGGGGCTAACTATGGCTACACCTTC. Amino acids: CASSYSEGGANYGYTF.